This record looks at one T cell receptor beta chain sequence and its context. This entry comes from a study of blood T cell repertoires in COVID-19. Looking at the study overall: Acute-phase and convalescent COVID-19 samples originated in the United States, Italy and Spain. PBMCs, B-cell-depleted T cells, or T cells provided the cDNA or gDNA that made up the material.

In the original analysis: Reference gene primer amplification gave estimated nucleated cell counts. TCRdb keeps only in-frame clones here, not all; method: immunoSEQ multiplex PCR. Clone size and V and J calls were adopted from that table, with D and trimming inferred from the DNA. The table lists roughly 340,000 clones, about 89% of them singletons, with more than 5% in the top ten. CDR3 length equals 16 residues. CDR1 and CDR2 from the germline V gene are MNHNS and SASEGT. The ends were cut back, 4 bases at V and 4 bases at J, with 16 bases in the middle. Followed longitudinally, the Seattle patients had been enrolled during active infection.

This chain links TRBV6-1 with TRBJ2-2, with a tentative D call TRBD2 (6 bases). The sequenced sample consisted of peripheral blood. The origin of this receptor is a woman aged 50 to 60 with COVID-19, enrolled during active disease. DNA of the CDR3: TGTGCCAGCAGTGTTGGACTAAATAGGCTCACCGGGGAGCTGTTTTTT. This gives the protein CASSVGLNRLTGELFF.